One and the same sample provided the 13 T cell receptor beta chains below, sequenced in a study of T-cell reconstitution after alpha-beta-depleted transplantation in children. Molecular barcoding with unique molecular identifiers was used for the TCRbeta library. TCRdb re-derived calls from the PCR reads in MiXCR, one entry per CDR3 protein. Among hundreds of thousands of distinct CDR3 sequences listed, roughly 7.7% were seen once. Sequencing was performed on PBMCs, mostly from graft donor cells, taken 180 days after TCRalphabeta/CD19-depleted stem cell transplant. The source is a male patient aged 5 to 17 who had a stem cell transplant for acute lymphoblastic leukemia, so the T cells may come from the graft donor.

Ten or more counts support this clonotype. The chain has TRBV6-5 and TRBJ1-2, with 7 bases matching TRBD1. The CDR3 consists of 13 residues. J was trimmed by 8 bases and V by 2 bases; bases with no gene match: 5. The germline V gene encodes CDR1 MNHEY and CDR2 SVGAGI. The CDR3 DNA reads TGTGCCAGCAGTTACGGACAGGAGGGAGGCTACACCTTC. Translated: CASSYGQEGGYTF.

This clonotype came up a few times. The V and J genes are TRBV6-5 and TRBJ1-2, with 10 bases identical to TRBD1. Unmatched junction bases numbered 2, after V lost 4 bases and J lost 0 bases. CDR1 and CDR2 from the germline V gene are MNHEY and SVGAGI. This CDR3 comprises 15 residues. The CDR3 DNA reads as TGTGCCAGCAGTTTCGACAGGGGGCCTAACTATGGCTACACCTTC. Translated, it gives CASSFDRGPNYGYTF.

This clonotype has at least ten counts. The CDR3 loop is CASNREREKLFF. The CDR3 nucleotides read TGTGCCAGCAACCGGGAGCGCGAAAAACTGTTTTTT. J is TRBJ1-4 and V is TRBV4-2; D uncertain. CDR3 size: 12 residues. V was trimmed by 7 bases and J by 8 bases, leaving 11 bases between them. Germline CDR1 reads LGHNA; CDR2 reads YNFKEQ.

In its sample, this clonotype was seen many times. The chain uses TRBV5-1 and TRBJ1-6; possible D gene TRBD1, 6 bases. CDR1 is SGHRS and CDR2 is YFSETQ in the germline V gene. Trimming pared 3 bases from V and 10 bases from J, leaving 14 bases between. This CDR3 is 14 amino acids long. As DNA, the CDR3 is TGCGCCAGCAGCTCCCGGGACATGGCCTCACCCCTCCACTTT. This sequence encodes CASSSRDMASPLHF.

This clonotype has a single count. Since a much larger clone is just one base distant, this may be a read error. The chain employs TRBV16 and TRBJ2-2, with D tentatively TRBD2 (6 bases). CDR1 is KGHSY and CDR2 is FQNENV in the germline V gene. This CDR3 has 14 amino acids. Here the CDR3 reads CASSQLARIGGLFF. The CDR3 DNA reads TGTGCCAGCAGCCAACTAGCCCGGATCGGGGGGCTGTTTTTT.

This clonotype showed up many times. The rearrangement uses TRBV20-1 and TRBJ2-3, with D perhaps matching TRBD2 (5 bases). V was clipped by 2 bases and J by 3 bases, with 6 bases between them. In germline, CDR1 is DFQATT, CDR2 SNEGSKA (reference sequence). The CDR3 extends over 12 amino acids. The CDR3 nucleotides read TGCAGTGCTAGATGGGAGACAGATACGCAGTATTTT. Translated: CSARWETDTQYF.

This clonotype was picked up many times. The chain has TRBV2 and TRBJ2-3; D not certain. The CDR3 sequence is 12 residues long. CDR1 is SNHLY, CDR2 FYNNEI, per germline. The ends were cut back, 6 bases at V and 2 bases at J, with 6 bases in the middle. The CDR3 region has the DNA TGTGCCAGCAGGAGGTACACAGATACGCAGTATTTT. Protein sequence: CASRRYTDTQYF.

Notes on this clonotype: Just one base apart from a much larger clone, this may be a read error. V gene TRBV25-1 combines with J gene TRBJ2-3; TRBD2 agrees at 12 bases. Per the germline V gene, CDR1 is MGHDK and CDR2 is SYGVNS. This CDR3 has 14 residues. The V gene end was trimmed by 10 bases and the J gene end by 5 bases; junction bases not matched to a gene: 7. Here the CDR3 reads CATALAGGLDTQYF. CDR3 bases: TGTGCCACCGCGCTAGCGGGGGGGTTAGATACGCAGTATTTT.

This clonotype was counted ten times or more. This chain joins TRBV10-3 and TRBJ2-3; D unclear. Trimming left V 5 bases short and J 4 bases short, with 10 bases between. From germline, CDR1 is ENHRY and CDR2 SYGVKD. CDR3 length: 13 residues. CDR3 DNA sequence: TGTGCCATCAGTAGGAACGGTGCAGATACGCAGTATTTT. Amino acid sequence: CAISRNGADTQYF.

In this sample, this clonotype turned up many times. The rearrangement links TRBV12-3 or TRBV12-4 to TRBJ1-2, with a possible D match to TRBD1 (6 bases). The CDR3 totals 13 residues. V lost 2 bases, J lost 4 bases, and 8 bases lay in between. The DNA of the CDR3 is TGTGCCAGCAGTTTACGCAGGGGCTATGGCTACACCTTC. Amino acid sequence: CASSLRRGYGYTF.

A note on this clonotype: This sequence may be a read error, since a much larger clone differs from it by one base. The V gene is TRBV3-1, the J gene TRBJ2-6; possibly TRBD1 for D (5 bases). Germline CDR1 reads LGHDT; CDR2 reads YNNKEL (reference sequence). The CDR3 is made up of 16 amino acids. Trimming took off 2 bases at V and 2 bases at J, with 10 bases between the two ends. As DNA, the CDR3 is TGTGCCAGCAGCCAACCCTCAGGGACTGGGGCCAACGTCCTGACTTTC. Amino acids: CASSQPSGTGANVLTF.

This chain joins TRBV5-4 and TRBJ2-1, with TRBD2 identical over 11 bases. V shed 5 bases and J 7 bases; nucleotides not matched to a gene: 5. This CDR3 region has 14 residues. Germline assignment: CDR1 SGHNT and CDR2 YYREEE (reference sequence). The CDR3 reads CASRTSGGGNEQFF. The CDR3 DNA follows: TGTGCCAGCAGAACTAGCGGGGGCGGGAATGAGCAGTTCTTC.

This clonotype was seen ten or more times. CDR3 nucleotide sequence: TGTGCCACCAGCAGGGGCGCGGGGGAGACCCAGTACTTC. This codes for CATSRGAGETQYF. The chain carries TRBV10-3 and TRBJ2-5, with D perhaps given as TRBD1 or TRBD2 (6 bases each). The CDR3 is made up of 13 amino acids. Germline CDR1 ENHRY, CDR2 SYGVKD. The V gene lost 10 bases and the J gene lost 5 bases, with 17 bases spanning the gap.